These 10 T cell receptor beta chains share one sample of origin, sequenced in a study of cytomegalovirus exposure and HLA in healthy donors. Vbeta (60) and Jbeta (13) primers were used in the PCR. Some clones are missing from TCRdb's copy, which holds only in-frame ones; the method was immunoSEQ multiplex PCR. The table has approximately 94,000 clones, approximately 80% seen once. The source material was PBMCs. These receptors all stem from a man younger than 45 in good health and CMV-seropositive.

This clone was counted a few times. This rearrangement joins TRBV4-3 to TRBJ2-7; 7 bases fit TRBD1. Germline V gene lookup returns CDR1 LGHNA and CDR2 YSLEER. The trim removed 3 bases at V and 5 bases at J, leaving 4 bases unmatched. The CDR3 has 13 residues. The CDR3 DNA reads as TGCGCCAGCAGCCAGAGACAGGGCCACGAGCAGTACTTC. This gives the protein CASSQRQGHEQYF.

The chain recombines TRBV5-1 with TRBJ1-1; tentatively, D is TRBD1 (5 bases). The V end was cut by 4 bases, the J end by 3 bases, with 13 bases between. This CDR3 is 14 amino acids long. Looked up from germline, CDR1 is SGHRS and CDR2 is YFSETQ. In DNA, the CDR3 is TGCGCCAGCAGCCCGGGACTGAGCGACACTGAAGCTTTCTTT. Its translation is CASSPGLSDTEAFF.

The chain combines TRBV6-5 with TRBJ2-1; 10 bases align to TRBD1. Germline CDR1 MNHEY, CDR2 SVGAGI. CDR3 size: 14 residues. J was trimmed by 7 bases and V by 6 bases; bases with no gene match: 6. The CDR3 spells CASSRGTGVNEQFF. The CDR3 coding sequence is TGTGCCAGCAGCCGCGGGACAGGGGTAAATGAGCAGTTCTTC.

This clone was counted a single time. The chain joins TRBV4-1 to TRBJ2-7, with D uncertain. V lost 3 bases, J lost 3 bases, and 15 bases lay in between. The germline V gene encodes CDR1 MGHRA and CDR2 YSYEKL. CDR3 length equals 15 residues. The CDR3 region is CASSQNLGVSYEQYF. The CDR3 DNA reads as TGCGCCAGCAGCCAGAACCTAGGCGTTAGCTACGAGCAGTACTTC.

For the CDR3, the DNA is TGTGCCAGCAACCCCACTGTCCACTCTGGGGCCAACGTCCTGACTTTC. It translates to CASNPTVHSGANVLTF. The chain is built from TRBV27 and TRBJ2-6; D remains unclear. Germline loops: CDR1 MNHEY, CDR2 SMNVEV (reference sequence). This CDR3 region has 16 residues. V was clipped by 7 bases and J by 0 bases, with 13 bases between them.

The genes are TRBV19 and TRBJ2-7, with TRBD1 as a possible D gene (6 bases). CDR1 is LNHDA and CDR2 is SQIVND in the germline V gene (reference sequence). V gave up 5 bases and J gave up 0 bases, with 14 bases separating them. The CDR3 extends over 15 amino acids. The CDR3 DNA follows: TGTGCCAGTAGTCTTCGAGGGACAAACTCCTACGAGCAGTACTTC. This encodes CASSLRGTNSYEQYF.

This clone has just a few counts. CDR3 region: CASSVKRGTYLDTQYF. Written as DNA, the CDR3 is TGTGCCAGCAGTGTAAAGCGCGGGACTTATTTAGATACGCAGTATTTT. The rearrangement joins TRBV28 to TRBJ2-3, with D possibly being TRBD2 (6 bases). This CDR3 is 16 amino acids long. V gave up 5 bases and J gave up 5 bases, with 20 bases separating them. Germline V gene lookup returns CDR1 MDHEN and CDR2 SYDVKM. Filled out from reference TRBV28 and TRBJ2-3, the complete variable domain reads DVKVTQSSRYLVKRTGEKVFLECVQDMDHENMFWYRQDPGLGLRLIYFSYDVKMKEKGDIPEGYSVSREKKERFSLILESASTNQTSMYLCASSVKRGTYLDTQYFGPGTRLTVL.

For this clone: Other DNA sequences from this sample encode an identical CDR3 as well. V gene TRBV28 combines with J gene TRBJ2-5; D possibly corresponds to TRBD1 (6 bases). Trimming removed 3 bases at V and 4 bases at J, with 6 bases between. CDR1 is MDHEN, CDR2 SYDVKM, per germline. The CDR3 extends over 12 amino acids. DNA for the CDR3: TGTGCCAGCAGTTTCAGGGGAGAGACCCAGTACTTC. Its protein is CASSFRGETQYF.

The V gene is TRBV4-2, the J gene TRBJ1-1; 8 nucleotides agree with TRBD1. CDR3 length equals 14 residues. Germline V gene sequence: CDR1 LGHNA, CDR2 YNFKEQ. The ends lost 4 bases at V and 3 bases at J; junction bases unmatched: 4. The CDR3 region has the DNA TGTGCCAGCAGCCTCAGGGGGCGGGACACTGAAGCTTTCTTT. It specifies CASSLRGRDTEAFF.

V and J are TRBV7-9 and TRBJ2-5; D uncertain. This CDR3 region has 12 residues. Per germline, CDR1 SEHNR and CDR2 FQNEAQ (reference sequence). V was trimmed by 1 base and J by 5 bases, leaving 5 bases between them. The CDR3 loop is CASSLERETQYF. For the CDR3, the DNA is TGTGCCAGCAGCTTAGAGAGGGAGACCCAGTACTTC.